Following are 2 T cell receptor beta chains from one sample sequenced in a study of T cells in tuberculosis. Time point reported: new active TB diagnosis, blood taken before or within 7 days of starting treatment. Produced via immunoSEQ multiplex PCR; TCRdb's table is partial and in-frame only. The profile shows around 30,000 clones, roughly nine tenths of them singletons. The starting material was PBMCs, obtained at tuberculosis diagnosis. These receptor sequences come from an adult with tuberculosis.

This rearrangement joins TRBV30 to TRBJ2-7; 11 bases agree with TRBD2. From germline, CDR1 is GTSNPN and CDR2 SVGIG (reference sequence). The CDR3 has 14 residues. Trimming took 1 base from V and 3 from J; bases not matched to a gene: 2. Here the CDR3 reads CAWSELAGVYEQYF. Here the CDR3 DNA reads TGTGCCTGGAGTGAACTAGCGGGAGTCTACGAGCAGTACTTC.

The chain joins TRBV5-1 to TRBJ2-7; 8 nucleotides match TRBD1. The V segment lost 4 bases and the J segment 3 bases; nucleotides outside the gene matches: 9. Germline loops: CDR1 SGHRS, CDR2 YFSETQ. This CDR3 region has 15 residues. This CDR3 reads CASSLEGTGRYEQYF. The CDR3 DNA reads as TGCGCCAGCAGCCTCGAGGGGACAGGACGCTACGAGCAGTACTTC. The full variable domain, its missing parts supplied by reference TRBV5-1 and TRBJ2-7, is KAGVTQTPRYLIKTRGQQVTLSCSPISGHRSVSWYQQTPGQGLQFLFEYFSETQRNKGNFPGRFSGRQFSNSRSEMNVSTLELGDSALYLCASSLEGTGRYEQYFGPGTRLTVT.